This T cell receptor (beta chain) was obtained from a study of OX40 agonist ivuxolimab in advanced cancers. Background on the study: Participants, 82.7% male, averaged roughly 60 years of age, ranging from about 23 to 85. General study points: Among the lowest peripheral clonal expansion occurred in 0.1-3.0 mg/kg partial responders. Among T cells, CD8+ cells averaged more expanded clones than CD4+ cells.

CDR3 length: 16 amino acids. Germline V CDR1 and CDR2: MGHDK, SYGVNS. Trimming cost V 0 bases and J 8 bases, with 16 bases left between them. As for this clone: Its antigen is not known.

Sequencing was performed with immunoSEQ multiplex PCR; in TCRdb, only in-frame clones are kept and a portion is missing. Here the sample spans 85,000 to 100,000 clones, 85% to 95% being singletons. Collection of blood occurred at baseline, at cycle 4 day 1, and at cycle 7 day 1. The specimen was CD4+ or CD8+ T cells sorted from blood, collected in a trial of the OX40 agonist ivuxolimab. The TCR sequence derives from an adult with an advanced solid tumor such as melanoma, head and neck, liver or kidney cancer. This rearrangement joins TRBV25-1 to TRBJ1-4; D possibly corresponds to TRBD1 (6 bases). CDR3 protein: CASSEYGGANREKLFF. The DNA of the CDR3 is TGTGCCAGCAGTGAATACGGGGGGGCTAATAGGGAAAAACTGTTTTTT.